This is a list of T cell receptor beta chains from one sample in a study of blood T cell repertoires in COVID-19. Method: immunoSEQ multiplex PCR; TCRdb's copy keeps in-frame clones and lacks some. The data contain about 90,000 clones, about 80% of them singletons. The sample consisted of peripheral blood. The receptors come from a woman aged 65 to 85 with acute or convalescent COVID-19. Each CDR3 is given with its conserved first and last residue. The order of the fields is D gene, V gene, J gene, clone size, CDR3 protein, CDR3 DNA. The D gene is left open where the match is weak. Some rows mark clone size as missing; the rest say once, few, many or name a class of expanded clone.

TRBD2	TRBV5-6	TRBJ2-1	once	CASTPGLANYNEQFF	TGTGCCAGCACACCGGGACTAGCGAACTACAATGAGCAGTTCTTC
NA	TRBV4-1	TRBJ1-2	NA	CASSQPGFYGYTF	TGCGCCAGCAGCCAACCGGGATTCTATGGCTACACCTTC
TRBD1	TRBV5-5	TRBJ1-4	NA	CASSIITGGLSEKLFF	TGTGCCAGCAGCATTATAACAGGGGGCCTATCGGAAAAACTGTTTTTT
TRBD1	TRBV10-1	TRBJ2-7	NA	CASSEGQGDYYEQYF	TGCGCCAGCAGTGAAGGACAGGGGGACTACTACGAGCAGTACTTC
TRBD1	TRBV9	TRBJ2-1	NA	CASSTGTEVPNEQFF	TGTGCCAGCAGCACCGGGACAGAAGTACCCAATGAGCAGTTCTTC
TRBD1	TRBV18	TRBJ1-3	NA	CASSTGTGSGNTIYF	TGTGCCAGCTCAACCGGGACAGGGTCTGGAAACACCATATATTTT
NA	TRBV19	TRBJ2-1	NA	CASSKLPSGEQFF	TGTGCCAGTAGTAAGTTACCGAGTGGTGAGCAGTTCTTC
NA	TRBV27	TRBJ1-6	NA	CASSWTGDSPLHF	TGTGCCAGCTCCTGGACTGGTGATTCACCCCTCCACTTT
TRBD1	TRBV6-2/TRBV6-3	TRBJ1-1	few	CASSYGQGDTEAFF	TGTGCCAGCAGTTACGGACAGGGGGACACTGAAGCTTTCTTT
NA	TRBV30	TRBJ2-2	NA	CAWWGGTGELFF	TGTGCCTGGTGGGGCGGCACCGGGGAGCTGTTTTTT
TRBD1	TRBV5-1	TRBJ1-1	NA	CASSLEGQFRDTEAFF	TGCGCCAGCAGCTTGGAGGGACAGTTTAGGGACACTGAAGCTTTCTTT
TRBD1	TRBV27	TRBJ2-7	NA	CASSLRTGNSYEQYF	TGTGCCAGCAGTTTACGGACAGGGAACTCCTACGAGCAGTACTTC
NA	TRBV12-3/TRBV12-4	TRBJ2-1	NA	CASRRDTNEQFF	TGTGCCAGCAGAAGGGACACCAATGAGCAGTTCTTC
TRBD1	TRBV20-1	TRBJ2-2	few	CSASPDRGMGAGELFF	TGCAGTGCTAGTCCCGACAGGGGTATGGGGGCCGGGGAGCTGTTTTTT
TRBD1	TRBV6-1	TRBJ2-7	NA	CASSGDRGVARLYEQYF	TGTGCCAGCAGTGGGGACAGGGGAGTAGCTAGGCTCTACGAGCAGTACTTC
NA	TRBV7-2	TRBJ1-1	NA	CASSPRQRNTEAFF	TGTGCCAGCAGCCCCCGACAGAGGAACACTGAAGCTTTCTTT
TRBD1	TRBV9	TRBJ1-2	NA	CASSQTGTGGYGYTF	TGTGCCAGCAGCCAAACCGGGACAGGGGGTTATGGCTACACCTTC
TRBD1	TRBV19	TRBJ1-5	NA	CASSPRQGASNQPQHF	TGTGCCAGTAGCCCCCGACAGGGGGCAAGCAATCAGCCCCAGCATTTT
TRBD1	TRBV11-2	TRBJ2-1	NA	CASSLERDREFF	TGTGCCAGCAGCTTAGAGAGGGACAGGGAGTTCTTC
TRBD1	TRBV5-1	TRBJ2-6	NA	CASSLALFRTGTSGANVLTF	TGCGCCAGCAGCTTGGCTTTGTTTCGGACAGGTACCTCTGGGGCCAACGTCCTGACTTTC
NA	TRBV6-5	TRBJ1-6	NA	CATGGVPLHF	TGTGCCACTGGGGGGGTACCCCTCCACTTT
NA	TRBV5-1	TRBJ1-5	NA	CASSLGGLNQPQHF	TGCGCCAGCAGCTTGGGGGGGCTCAATCAGCCCCAGCATTTT
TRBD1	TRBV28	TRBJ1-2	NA	CASSTHQGGSYGYTF	TGTGCCAGCAGTACCCATCAGGGGGGAAGCTATGGCTACACCTTC
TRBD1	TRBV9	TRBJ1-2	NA	CASSVGTGDTFSYTF	TGTGCCAGCAGCGTTGGGACAGGGGACACTTTTAGCTACACCTTC
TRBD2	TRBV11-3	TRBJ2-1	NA	CASSLDSGGSSYNEQFF	TGTGCCAGCAGCTTAGACTCTGGCGGGAGCTCCTACAATGAGCAGTTCTTC
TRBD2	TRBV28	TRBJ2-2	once	CASSSHRERGLGGELFF	TGTGCCAGCAGTTCCCACAGGGAGCGGGGGCTCGGCGGGGAGCTGTTTTTT
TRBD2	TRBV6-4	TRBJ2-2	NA	CASSEGGGNTGELFF	TGTGCCAGCAGTGAAGGCGGGGGAAACACCGGGGAGCTGTTTTTT
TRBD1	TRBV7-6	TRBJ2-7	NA	CASSLGVSRDSAYEQYF	TGTGCCAGCAGCTTAGGAGTTTCCCGGGACAGCGCCTACGAGCAGTACTTC
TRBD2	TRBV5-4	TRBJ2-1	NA	CASSLSGTSYEQFF	TGTGCCAGCAGCTTATCCGGGACTAGCTATGAGCAGTTCTTC
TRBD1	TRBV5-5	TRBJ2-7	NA	CASSFTDRGYEQYF	TGTGCCAGCAGCTTCACGGACAGGGGTTACGAGCAGTACTTC
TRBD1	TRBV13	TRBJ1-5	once	CASSMGQGFNQPQHF	TGTGCCAGCAGCATGGGACAGGGTTTCAATCAGCCCCAGCATTTT
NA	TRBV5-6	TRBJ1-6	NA	CASSLDLGSAYNSPLHF	TGTGCCAGCAGCTTGGACCTTGGCAGCGCCTATAATTCACCCCTCCACTTT
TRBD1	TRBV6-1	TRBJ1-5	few	CASSEGRDRPYPYSNQPQHF	TGTGCCAGCAGTGAAGGCCGGGACAGGCCGTATCCTTATAGCAATCAGCCCCAGCATTTT
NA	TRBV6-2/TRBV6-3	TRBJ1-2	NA	CASSYMTASDYGYTF	TGTGCCAGCAGTTACATGACAGCATCGGACTATGGCTACACCTTC
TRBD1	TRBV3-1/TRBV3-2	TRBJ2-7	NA	CASSQGQGLRYEQYF	TGTGCCAGCAGCCAAGGACAGGGGCTTCGCTACGAGCAGTACTTC
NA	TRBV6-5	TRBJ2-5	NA	CASSYSGRGEETQYF	TGTGCCAGCAGTTACTCGGGCCGCGGGGAAGAGACCCAGTACTTC
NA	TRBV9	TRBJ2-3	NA	CASSFDDSNTDTQYF	TGTGCCAGCAGCTTCGACGACAGCAACACAGATACGCAGTATTTT
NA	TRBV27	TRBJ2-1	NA	CASKGTATLGEPFF	TGTGCCAGCAAGGGGACTGCGACGTTAGGGGAGCCGTTCTTC
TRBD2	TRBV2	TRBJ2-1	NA	CASSFSGVGWQFF	TGTGCCAGCAGTTTTAGCGGGGTGGGCTGGCAGTTCTTC
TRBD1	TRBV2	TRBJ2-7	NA	CASSLTGGSGEQYF	TGTGCCAGCAGTTTGACAGGGGGGTCGGGGGAGCAGTACTTC
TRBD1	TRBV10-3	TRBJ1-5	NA	CAISERDRYQPQHF	TGTGCCATCAGTGAGAGGGACAGGTATCAGCCCCAGCATTTT
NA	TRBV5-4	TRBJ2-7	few	CASSSYLGGAGYEQYF	TGTGCCAGCAGCTCGTACTTGGGGGGGGCAGGCTACGAGCAGTACTTC
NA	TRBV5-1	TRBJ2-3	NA	CASSSAGVQDTQYF	TGCGCCAGCAGCTCGGCAGGGGTGCAGGATACGCAGTATTTT
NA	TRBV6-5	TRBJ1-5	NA	CASTLRGGNQPQHF	TGTGCCAGCACCCTAAGGGGTGGCAATCAGCCCCAGCATTTT
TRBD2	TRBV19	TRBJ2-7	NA	CASIRSSGDSYEQYF	TGTGCCAGTATTCGGTCCAGCGGGGACTCCTACGAGCAGTACTTC
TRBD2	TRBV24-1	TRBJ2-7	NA	CATSAPLAGGSYEQYF	TGTGCCACCAGTGCCCCTCTAGCGGGAGGTTCCTACGAGCAGTACTTC
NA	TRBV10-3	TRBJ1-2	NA	CAISASGGGRTYGYTF	TGTGCCATTAGCGCCTCCGGCGGCGGAAGGACCTATGGCTACACCTTC
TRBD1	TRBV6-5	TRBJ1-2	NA	CASSYRQGLGGRYTF	TGTGCCAGCAGTTACCGACAGGGGCTAGGGGGGCGCTACACCTTC
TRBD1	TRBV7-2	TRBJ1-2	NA	CASTLTGGTYGYTF	TGTGCCAGCACCCTAACAGGGGGGACCTATGGCTACACCTTC
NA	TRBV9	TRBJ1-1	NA	CASSVAGGGQNTEAFF	TGTGCCAGCAGCGTAGCGGGAGGAGGACAGAACACTGAAGCTTTCTTT
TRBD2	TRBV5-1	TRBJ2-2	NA	CASSPTSVTNTGELFF	TGCGCCAGCAGCCCTACTAGCGTTACGAACACCGGGGAGCTGTTTTTT
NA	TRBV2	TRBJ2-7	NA	CASSGSRGAVEQYF	TGTGCCAGCAGTGGAAGTAGGGGCGCGGTCGAGCAGTACTTC
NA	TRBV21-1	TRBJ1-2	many	CASSKRRDRGVGYTF	TGTGCCAGCAGCAAGCGCCGGGACAGGGGAGTTGGCTACACCTTC
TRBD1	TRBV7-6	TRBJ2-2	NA	CASSMGTGGTGELFF	TGTGCCAGCAGCATGGGGACAGGGGGCACCGGGGAGCTGTTTTTT
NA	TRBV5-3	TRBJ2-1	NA	CARSSRIHAYGNEQFF	TGTGCCAGAAGCTCTCGTATCCACGCTTACGGGAATGAGCAGTTCTTC
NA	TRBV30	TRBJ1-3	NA	CAWSVLGTGNTIYF	TGTGCCTGGAGTGTACTAGGGACTGGAAACACCATATATTTT
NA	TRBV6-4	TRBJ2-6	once	CASSERGPGANVLTF	TGTGCCAGCAGTGAGAGAGGGCCAGGGGCCAACGTCCTGACTTTC